A selection of T cell receptor beta chains follows, all from one sample in a study of blood T cell repertoires in COVID-19. Profiled with immunoSEQ multiplex PCR; TCRdb holds only in-frame clones, not every one. The sample yields approximately 120,000 clones, roughly 90% seen once. Sequenced material: peripheral blood. Receptor source: a man aged 50 to 59 with acute or convalescent COVID-19. CDR3s include the opening cysteine and the closing phenylalanine or tryptophan. D genes are given only for firm matches. The size entry is marked missing in some rows and otherwise reads once, few, many or a size class.

j_call d_call clone_size v_call cdr3_aa cdr3_nt
TRBJ2-1 TRBD2 once TRBV19 CAGGPHNEQFF TGTGCGGGAGGGCCGCACAATGAGCAGTTCTTC
TRBJ1-1 NA NA TRBV7-2 CASSLYRNTEAFF TGTGCCAGCAGCTTGTATCGGAACACTGAAGCTTTCTTT
TRBJ2-3 TRBD2 NA TRBV7-8 CASSPGLAGNTDTQYF TGTGCCAGCAGCCCCGGACTAGCGGGGAACACAGATACGCAGTATTTT
TRBJ2-7 TRBD1 NA TRBV27 CASSLGQGLSEQYF TGTGCCAGCAGTTTGGGACAGGGTTTGAGCGAGCAGTACTTC
TRBJ1-2 TRBD1 NA TRBV29-1 CSVEALWTGSYTF TGCAGCGTTGAAGCTCTTTGGACAGGGAGCTACACCTTC
TRBJ2-2 NA NA TRBV30 CAWSPRTANTGELFF TGTGCCTGGAGTCCCCGGACAGCGAACACCGGGGAGCTGTTTTTT
TRBJ1-5 NA NA TRBV14 CASSQGAGHQPQHF TGTGCCAGCAGCCAGGGCGCGGGGCATCAGCCCCAGCATTTT
TRBJ2-2 NA NA TRBV30 CAWSLSGGELFF TGTGCCTGGAGCCTTTCCGGGGGGGAGCTGTTTTTT
TRBJ1-6 TRBD1 NA TRBV12-3/TRBV12-4 CASRPGQASPLHF TGTGCCAGCAGACCTGGACAGGCTTCACCCCTCCACTTT
TRBJ2-5 NA NA TRBV5-1 CASSLGGIHSETQYF TGCGCCAGCAGCTTGGGCGGGATACACAGCGAGACCCAGTACTTC
TRBJ2-1 NA NA TRBV19 CASTEVGKGNEQFF TGTGCCAGTACCGAGGTGGGTAAGGGGAATGAGCAGTTCTTC
TRBJ1-6 NA NA TRBV19 CASSPGTYNSPLHF TGTGCCAGTAGTCCGGGTACCTATAATTCACCCCTCCACTTT
TRBJ2-3 NA NA TRBV18 CASSPQGDTQYF TGTGCCAGCTCACCCCAGGGGGATACGCAGTATTTT
TRBJ1-5 NA NA TRBV18 CASSPGIAGQPQHF TGTGCCAGCTCACCGGGCATAGCGGGTCAGCCCCAGCATTTT
TRBJ1-1 TRBD1 NA TRBV24-1 CATSDHGQGRAFF TGTGCCACCAGTGACCATGGACAGGGTCGAGCTTTCTTT
TRBJ1-2 NA NA TRBV19 CASSIEGGQGYTF TGTGCCAGTAGTATCGAGGGAGGGCAGGGCTACACCTTC
TRBJ1-2 NA NA TRBV24-1 CATSDFTEGYTF TGTGCCACCAGTGATTTCACCGAGGGCTACACCTTC
TRBJ2-5 TRBD1 NA TRBV7-2 CASSAYRGPETQYF TGTGCCAGCAGCGCCTACAGGGGGCCGGAGACCCAGTACTTC
TRBJ2-2 TRBD1 NA TRBV29-1 CSVQGGANTGELFF TGCAGCGTTCAAGGGGGCGCGAACACCGGGGAGCTGTTTTTT
TRBJ1-3 TRBD1 NA TRBV7-9 CASSLTGRNTIYF TGTGCCAGCAGCCTGACAGGGCGAAACACCATATATTTT
TRBJ1-2 NA NA TRBV30 CAWSGYREEGYTF TGTGCCTGGAGTGGATACCGGGAGGAGGGCTACACCTTC
TRBJ2-1 TRBD2 NA TRBV29-1 CSVAGLAEGSSYNEQFF TGCAGCGTTGCGGGACTAGCGGAAGGCAGCTCCTACAATGAGCAGTTCTTC
TRBJ1-1 TRBD1 NA TRBV3-1/TRBV3-2 CASRIQGAGTEAFF TGTGCCAGCAGAATACAGGGGGCAGGGACTGAAGCTTTCTTT
TRBJ1-5 NA NA TRBV6-5 CASSYQGGTQPQHF TGTGCCAGCAGTTACCAAGGGGGTACTCAGCCCCAGCATTTT
TRBJ2-7 NA NA TRBV14 CASSQTGFEQYF TGTGCCAGCAGCCAGACAGGCTTCGAGCAGTACTTC
TRBJ2-7 NA NA TRBV12-5 CASGLLYYEQYF TGTGCTAGTGGTTTGCTCTACTACGAGCAGTACTTC
TRBJ2-4 NA few TRBV13 CASSLRGEVHIQYF TGTGCCAGCAGCTTAAGAGGGGAGGTACACATTCAGTACTTC
TRBJ2-7 NA NA TRBV21-1 CARAERDVGYEQYF TGTGCCAGAGCAGAGCGGGATGTCGGTTACGAGCAGTACTTC
TRBJ1-1 NA NA TRBV19 CASSPSRGLDTEAFF TGTGCCAGTAGTCCGTCACGCGGGCTGGACACTGAAGCTTTCTTT
TRBJ2-5 TRBD1 NA TRBV5-5 CASTRDRQETQYF TGTGCCAGCACCCGGGACAGACAAGAGACCCAGTACTTC
TRBJ2-3 NA NA TRBV11-3 CASSLRLTDTQYF TGTGCCAGCAGCTTGCGTCTGACAGATACGCAGTATTTT
TRBJ2-3 TRBD2 NA TRBV6-4 CASSLGLATDTQYF TGTGCCAGCAGTCTCGGACTAGCAACAGATACGCAGTATTTT
TRBJ2-1 TRBD2 NA TRBV20-1 CSASGGGSSYNEQFF TGCAGTGCTAGTGGCGGGGGGAGCTCCTACAATGAGCAGTTCTTC
TRBJ2-2 NA NA TRBV2 CAITTVEGTGELFF TGTGCCATTACGACTGTTGAGGGCACCGGGGAGCTGTTTTTT
TRBJ2-1 TRBD1 NA TRBV7-2 CASSLSWDREPYNEQFF TGTGCCAGCAGCCTTTCATGGGACAGAGAACCCTACAATGAGCAGTTCTTC
TRBJ2-1 NA NA TRBV15 CATSSQPLPGYNEQFF TGTGCCACCAGTAGTCAGCCTCTACCAGGGTACAATGAGCAGTTCTTC
TRBJ1-1 TRBD1 NA TRBV6-5 CASWDRLTEAFF TGTGCCAGCTGGGACAGATTAACTGAAGCTTTCTTT
TRBJ1-1 NA NA TRBV10-3 CAISDQTSRPFF TGTGCCATCAGTGACCAGACAAGTCGTCCTTTCTTT
TRBJ2-1 TRBD2 NA TRBV13 CASSQGLDNEQFF TGTGCCAGCAGTCAGGGACTAGACAATGAGCAGTTCTTC
TRBJ1-5 NA NA TRBV6-5 CASSYSAGNQPQHF TGTGCCAGCAGTTATTCGGCGGGCAATCAGCCCCAGCATTTT
TRBJ2-3 TRBD2 NA TRBV19 CASSRPGTSDTDTQYF TGTGCCAGTAGTAGACCCGGGACTAGCGACACAGATACGCAGTATTTT
TRBJ1-5 NA few TRBV10-3 CAISETGSQPQHF TGTGCCATCAGTGAGACGGGGAGTCAGCCCCAGCATTTT
TRBJ2-4 NA NA TRBV6-2/TRBV6-3 CASSYPHGSSAKNIQYF TGTGCCAGCAGTTACCCACACGGGAGTTCAGCCAAAAACATTCAGTACTTC
TRBJ1-1 NA NA TRBV10-3 CAISVGRGVAFF TGTGCCATCAGTGTCGGCCGGGGGGTAGCTTTCTTT
TRBJ2-1 TRBD2 NA TRBV7-9 CASSLAQLAGVGQFF TGTGCCAGCAGCTTAGCGCAACTAGCGGGAGTGGGGCAGTTCTTC
TRBJ1-2 NA once TRBV19 CATSLGSRDYGYTF TGTGCCACCAGCTTGGGAAGCAGGGACTATGGCTACACCTTC
TRBJ2-2 NA few TRBV11-2 CASSQVEGGNTGELFF TGTGCCAGCAGCCAGGTAGAGGGAGGGAACACCGGGGAGCTGTTTTTT
TRBJ2-1 NA NA TRBV30 CAWSDFQEQFF TGTGCCTGGAGCGACTTCCAGGAGCAGTTCTTC
TRBJ2-2 NA NA TRBV6-5 CASTNWRQSTGELFF TGTGCCAGCACCAATTGGCGACAGTCCACCGGGGAGCTGTTTTTT
TRBJ2-3 TRBD2 NA TRBV14 CASSQTWASGRPGRDTQYF TGTGCCAGCAGCCAGACATGGGCTAGCGGGAGGCCTGGCAGAGATACGCAGTATTTT
TRBJ2-1 TRBD2 NA TRBV5-1 CASHLAGGRYNEQFF TGCGCCAGCCACTTAGCGGGAGGGCGGTACAATGAGCAGTTCTTC
TRBJ2-7 TRBD1 NA TRBV19 CASSHPTGSYEQYF TGTGCCAGTAGTCACCCGACAGGGTCCTACGAGCAGTACTTC
TRBJ1-5 NA NA TRBV24-1 CATSDGGQPNQPQHF TGTGCCACCAGTGACGGTGGACAGCCGAATCAGCCCCAGCATTTT
TRBJ1-4 NA once TRBV12-3/TRBV12-4 CASSRTNEKLFF TGTGCCAGCAGTCGTACTAATGAAAAACTGTTTTTT
TRBJ1-5 TRBD1 once TRBV28 CASRIPTGAGGNQPQHF TGTGCCAGCAGAATCCCGACAGGGGCTGGGGGCAATCAGCCCCAGCATTTT